This T cell receptor (beta chain) comes out of a study of blood T cells in healthy people across ages. Study-wide findings and caveats: The long-lived group displayed more naive CD4+ cells, plus higher diversity, than the aged donors did. Per million T cells, TCR beta diversity dropped roughly linearly as age increased. As naive T cell percentage varied, TCR beta diversity correlated strongly with it.

This clonotype was seen many times. Its antigen remains unknown. Isolation per sample recovered at least 7 million PBMCs. PCR was performed a second time for about 6 to 12 cycles using a sample-barcoded 5' primer and a J-beta primer mix. MiXCR, applied by TCRdb to the 5' RACE reads, yields one record per CDR3 protein. The sample records 650,000 to 800,000 distinct CDR3 sequences, around 50% being singletons. This CDR3 is built from 14 residues. Germline CDR1 reads SGHTA; CDR2 reads FQGNSA. V was clipped by 4 bases and J by 5 bases, with 14 bases between them. The receptor was isolated from a woman aged 80 or over in good health. The chain is built from TRBV7-2 and TRBJ1-1; a possible D gene is TRBD1 (6 bases). The sample comprised blood. CDR3 in DNA: TGTGCCAGCAGCTCGCGGGGGCTTGTTACTGAAGCTTTCTTT. Protein product: CASSSRGLVTEAFF.